This T cell receptor (beta chain) was recovered during a study of T cells after yellow fever vaccination. The wider study: The authors prepared low-cell-number fractions using SMART-Seq v4 Ultra Low Input. Study-level findings and limits: Within FACS-sorted repertoires, abundant clonotypes contaminating from the bulk population could be present. Faster peaking, at day 5 versus 15, marked a secondary response that was weaker.

Of note for this clonotype: What it binds is not known.

Germline V lookup: CDR1 MNHNS, CDR2 SASEGT. The CDR3 loop spans 13 amino acids. TCRdb re-analysed the 5' RACE reads in MiXCR, keeping a single row per CDR3 protein. The sample consists of about 580,000 distinct CDR3 sequences, approximately 16% of them appearing once. The J gene is TRBJ2-1, the V gene TRBV6-1; TRBD2 matches at 8 bases. Sequencing used PBMCs, obtained 5 days after the first yellow fever vaccination. This TCR was recovered from a man between 18 and 35 years old who received the YFV17D yellow fever vaccine. The CDR3 here is CAAGGGQYNEQFF. In DNA, the CDR3 is TGTGCGGCAGGCGGGGGGCAATACAATGAGCAGTTCTTC.